The 12 T cell receptor beta chains below were found in one sample sequenced in a study of cytomegalovirus exposure and HLA in healthy donors. The PCR had 60 Vbeta and 13 Jbeta primers. TCRdb's copy holds only in-frame clones and misses some; the assay was immunoSEQ multiplex PCR. The sample records some 150,000 clones, about 80% being singletons. Sequencing was carried out using PBMCs. Receptors originate from a woman in her thirties or forties in good health and CMV-seronegative.

V is TRBV7-8 and J is TRBJ2-3; the match to TRBD1 covers 8 bases. This CDR3 spans 17 amino acids. V dropped 4 bases and J dropped 2; count of bases not matched to a gene: 11. In germline, CDR1 is SGHVS, CDR2 FQNEAQ. This CDR3 is CASSWKPQGANTDTQYF. The CDR3 DNA sequence: TGTGCCAGCAGCTGGAAGCCTCAGGGGGCCAACACAGATACGCAGTATTTT.

A note on this clone: Other nucleotide sequences from this sample produce the same CDR3. V usage is TRBV6-4 and J usage is TRBJ1-1; possibly TRBD1 for D (6 bases). The ends were cut back, 11 bases at V and 6 bases at J, with 7 bases in the middle. The CDR3 has 9 residues. Looked up from germline, CDR1 is MRHNA and CDR2 is SNTAGT. CDR3 loop: CAGGPEAFF. The CDR3 DNA reads TGTGCCGGGGGCCCTGAAGCTTTCTTT.

This chain uses TRBV19 with TRBJ1-1; TRBD1 aligns across 10 bases. The CDR3 has 14 residues. The ends lost 3 bases at V and 5 bases at J; junction bases unmatched: 3. Germline V CDR1 and CDR2: LNHDA, SQIVND (reference sequence). CDR3 sequence (DNA): TGTGCCAGTAGTATCCGGGACAGGGGTACTGAAGCTTTCTTT. Its translation is CASSIRDRGTEAFF.

The gene calls are TRBV5-4 and TRBJ2-2, with TRBD2 as a possible D gene (7 bases). Per germline, CDR1 SGHNT and CDR2 YYREEE (reference sequence). The CDR3 extends over 15 amino acids. The ends were cut back, 0 bases at V and 6 bases at J, with 12 bases in the middle. The CDR3 protein is CASSLAGGTPGELFF. CDR3 nucleotides: TGTGCCAGCAGCTTGGCGGGGGGCACCCCCGGGGAGCTGTTTTTT.

Remarks on this clone: The same CDR3 is also encoded by other DNA sequences in this sample. This sequence joins TRBV19 and TRBJ1-1, with TRBD1 matching 8 bases. The CDR3 is 14 amino acids. After removal of 1 base from V and 3 bases from J, the junction contained 1 base not matched to a gene. Germline V gene sequence: CDR1 LNHDA, CDR2 SQIVND (reference sequence). The CDR3 here is CASSIGQGYTEAFF. CDR3 sequence (DNA): TGTGCCAGTAGTATAGGACAGGGGTACACTGAAGCTTTCTTT.

The chain recombines TRBV13 with TRBJ2-7; 14 nucleotides match TRBD2. Trimming removed 5 bases from V and 8 bases from J; junction bases left unmatched: 8. The CDR3 extends over 15 amino acids. Germline CDR1 reads PRHDT; CDR2 reads FYEKMQ (reference sequence). For the CDR3, the DNA is TGTGCCAGCAGCCTCGGACTAGCGGGAGGAGGTCAGCAGTACTTC. Translated, it gives CASSLGLAGGGQQYF.

The chain employs TRBV27 and TRBJ2-1, with D maybe TRBD2 (6 bases). Trimming left V 6 bases short and J 7 bases short, with 25 bases between. Germline V gene lookup returns CDR1 MNHEY and CDR2 SMNVEV (reference sequence). The CDR3 consists of 17 residues. CDR3: CASSGSLAYEWGNEQFF. CDR3 sequence (DNA): TGTGCCAGCAGCGGGAGCCTTGCCTACGAGTGGGGTAATGAGCAGTTCTTC.

The rearrangement uses TRBV5-8 and TRBJ2-7, with a possible D match to TRBD2 (5 bases). The V end was cut by 4 bases, the J end by 0 bases, with 14 bases between. The CDR3 covers 15 residues. Looked up from germline, CDR1 is SGHTS and CDR2 is YDEGEE. CDR3: CASSPGTLYSYEQYF. CDR3 in DNA: TGTGCCAGCAGCCCGGGAACACTATACTCCTACGAGCAGTACTTC.

This chain connects TRBV10-2 to TRBJ1-1; D is undetermined. CDR3 length equals 17 residues. CDR1 is WSHSY, CDR2 SAAADI, per germline. V shed 5 bases and J shed 1 base, with 20 bases lying between them. Here the CDR3 reads CASSLGLDGLSNTEAFF. As DNA, the CDR3 is TGCGCCAGCAGTCTAGGACTGGACGGCCTATCGAACACTGAAGCTTTCTTT.

This chain links TRBV6-5 with TRBJ2-1; a possible D gene is TRBD1 (6 bases). CDR3 length: 11 residues. Trimming took off 4 bases at V and 8 bases at J, with 6 bases between the two ends. Germline V CDR1 and CDR2: MNHEY, SVGAGI. The CDR3 is CASSSGDEQFF. The CDR3 region has the DNA TGTGCCAGCAGTTCAGGGGATGAGCAGTTCTTC.

V is TRBV6-5 and J is TRBJ2-3; 7 bases line up with TRBD1. With 4 bases clipped from V and 1 base from J, the junction kept 8 bases outside the gene matches. From germline, CDR1 is MNHEY and CDR2 SVGAGI. The CDR3 runs to 16 residues. As DNA, the CDR3 is TGTGCCAGCAGTTTACGAGGGGGCAGCGGCACAGATACGCAGTATTTT. The encoded protein is CASSLRGGSGTDTQYF.

The table lists this clone with a few counts. V gene TRBV28 combines with J gene TRBJ1-1; 7 nucleotides agree with TRBD1. Trimming at V came to 1 base and at J to 3 bases, leaving 2 bases not matched to a gene. The CDR3 length is 14 residues. The germline V gene has CDR1 MDHEN and CDR2 SYDVKM. The CDR3 region has the DNA TGTGCCAGCAGTTTATTGCAGGGGGACACTGAAGCTTTCTTT. It is translated as CASSLLQGDTEAFF.